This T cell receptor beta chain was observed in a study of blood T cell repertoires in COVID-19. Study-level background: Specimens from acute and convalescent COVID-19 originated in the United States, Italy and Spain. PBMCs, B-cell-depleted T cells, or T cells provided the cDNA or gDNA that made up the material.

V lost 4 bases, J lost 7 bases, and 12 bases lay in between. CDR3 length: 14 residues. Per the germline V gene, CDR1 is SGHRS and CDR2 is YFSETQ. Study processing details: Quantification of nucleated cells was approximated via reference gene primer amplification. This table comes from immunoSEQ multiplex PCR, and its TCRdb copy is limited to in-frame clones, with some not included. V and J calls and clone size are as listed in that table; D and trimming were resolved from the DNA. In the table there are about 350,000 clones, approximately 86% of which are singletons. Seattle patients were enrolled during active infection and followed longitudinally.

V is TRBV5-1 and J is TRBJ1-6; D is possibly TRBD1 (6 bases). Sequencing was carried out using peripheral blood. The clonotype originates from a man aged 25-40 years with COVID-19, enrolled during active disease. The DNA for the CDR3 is TGCGCCAGCAGCCTGGACAGCTCGAATTCACCCCTCCACTTT. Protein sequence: CASSLDSSNSPLHF. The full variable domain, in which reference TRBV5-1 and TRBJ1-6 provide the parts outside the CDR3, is KAGVTQTPRYLIKTRGQQVTLSCSPISGHRSVSWYQQTPGQGLQFLFEYFSETQRNKGNFPGRFSGRQFSNSRSEMNVSTLELGDSALYLCASSLDSSNSPLHFGNGTRLTVT.